A single sample is the source of the 7 T cell receptor beta chains below, sequenced in a study of OX40 agonist ivuxolimab in advanced cancers. The data were produced by immunoSEQ multiplex PCR, yet TCRdb's version contains in-frame clones alone and is incomplete. Of about 82,000 clones listed, 83% were seen once; the top ten hold around 0.88%. The sequencing used CD4+ or CD8+ T cells sorted from blood, collected in a trial of the OX40 agonist ivuxolimab. The receptors shown here come from an adult with an advanced solid tumor such as melanoma, head and neck, liver or kidney cancer.

The genes are TRBV4-1 and TRBJ1-5, with D possibly TRBD1 on 5 matching bases. From germline, CDR1 is MGHRA and CDR2 YSYEKL. Trimming pared 4 bases from V and 8 bases from J, leaving 21 bases between. The CDR3 loop spans 16 amino acids. The CDR3 DNA is TGCGCCAGCAGCCGTGGGGGATCGGGTGAGTTTAAGCCCCAGCATTTT. This codes for CASSRGGSGEFKPQHF.

This clone was found once. The chain has TRBV4-2 and TRBJ1-1; D gene ambiguous. The CDR3 has 13 amino acids. Trimming took 0 bases from V and 7 from J, leaving 9 bases between them. The V gene's germline CDR1 is LGHNA and CDR2 YNFKEQ. The CDR3 DNA is TGTGCCAGCAGCCAAGATGAAGTGGTTGAAGCTTTCTTT. As protein: CASSQDEVVEAFF.

J is TRBJ1-6 and V is TRBV7-8, with 7 bases lining up with TRBD1. The length of the CDR3 is 16 residues. The V gene end was trimmed by 4 bases and the J gene end by 8 bases; junction bases not matched to a gene: 11. CDR1 SGHVS and CDR2 FQNEAQ come from the germline V gene. CDR3: CASSSQGWRIDSPLHF. The CDR3, as DNA: TGTGCCAGCAGCTCACAGGGGTGGCGAATAGATTCACCCCTCCACTTT.

CDR3 residues: CASSKQSSGNTIYF. The CDR3 coding sequence is TGTGCCAGCAGCAAACAAAGCTCTGGAAACACCATATATTTT. This chain joins TRBV5-8 and TRBJ1-3, with no clear D. In germline, CDR1 is SGHTS, CDR2 YDEGEE. This CDR3 is 14 amino acids long. The ends were cut back, 4 bases at V and 0 bases at J, with 8 bases in the middle.

The chain carries TRBV25-1 and TRBJ2-1, with D unresolved. The V end lost 4 bases, the J end lost 4 bases, and 11 bases lay between the germline ends. Germline-derived CDR1 and CDR2 are MGHDK and SYGVNS. The CDR3 extends over 14 amino acids. This chain's CDR3 is CASSVRHGYNEQFF. The CDR3 DNA reads TGTGCCAGCAGTGTCCGGCACGGATACAATGAGCAGTTCTTC. Based on the CDR3 plus reference TRBV25-1 and TRBJ2-1, the full variable domain is EADIYQTPRYLVIGTGKKITLECSQTMGHDKMYWYQQDPGMELHLIHYSYGVNSTEKGDLSSESTVSRIRTEHFPLTLESARPSHTSQYLCASSVRHGYNEQFFGPGTRLTVL.

The gene calls are TRBV19 and TRBJ2-5; D call uncertain. CDR1 and CDR2 from the germline V gene are LNHDA and SQIVND (reference sequence). The CDR3 loop spans 13 amino acids. V lost 3 bases and J 1 base, leaving 6 bases between the germline ends. The CDR3 region is CASSISAQETQYF. The CDR3, as DNA: TGTGCCAGTAGTATCAGCGCCCAAGAGACCCAGTACTTC.

The chain links TRBV11-2 to TRBJ2-5; D is unclear. The V gene lost 5 bases and the J gene lost 1 base, with 8 bases spanning the gap. Germline assignment: CDR1 SGHAT and CDR2 FQNNGV. The CDR3 has 13 amino acids. The chain's CDR3 is CASSPWGQETQYF. The CDR3 DNA reads TGTGCCAGCAGCCCGTGGGGCCAAGAGACCCAGTACTTC.